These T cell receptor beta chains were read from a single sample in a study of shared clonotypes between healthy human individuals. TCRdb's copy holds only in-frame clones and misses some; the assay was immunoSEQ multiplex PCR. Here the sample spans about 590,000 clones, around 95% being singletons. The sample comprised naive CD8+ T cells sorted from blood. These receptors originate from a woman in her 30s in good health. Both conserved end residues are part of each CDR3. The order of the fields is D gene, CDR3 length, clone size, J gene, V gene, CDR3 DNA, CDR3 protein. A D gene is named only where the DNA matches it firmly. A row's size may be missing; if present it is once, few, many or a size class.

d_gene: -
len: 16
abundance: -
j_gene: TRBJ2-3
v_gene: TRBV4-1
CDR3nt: TGCGCCAGCAGCCAAGGATTAGGACTTGCCACAGATACGCAGTATTTT
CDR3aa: CASSQGLGLATDTQYF

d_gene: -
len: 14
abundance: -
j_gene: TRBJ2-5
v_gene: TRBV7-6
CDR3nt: TGTGCCAGCAGCTTTGGACCCGGCGCTGAGTCCCAGTACTTC
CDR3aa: CASSFGPGAESQYF

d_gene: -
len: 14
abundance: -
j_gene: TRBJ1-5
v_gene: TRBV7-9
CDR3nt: TGTGCCAGCAGCTCCAGGGGTAGCAATCAGCCCCAGCATTTT
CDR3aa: CASSSRGSNQPQHF

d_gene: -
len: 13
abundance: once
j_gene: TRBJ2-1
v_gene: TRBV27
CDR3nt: TGTGCCAGCAACGCCATACGGGGGCGGGAGCAGTTCTTC
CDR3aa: CASNAIRGREQFF

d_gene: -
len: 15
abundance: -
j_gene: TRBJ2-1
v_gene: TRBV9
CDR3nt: TGTGCCAGCAGCGAACACGGGACGACGGTTAATGAGCAGTTCTTC
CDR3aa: CASSEHGTTVNEQFF

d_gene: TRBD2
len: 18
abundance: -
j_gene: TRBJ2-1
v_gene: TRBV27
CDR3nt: TGTGCCAGCAGTCCGATACTAGCGGGAGGGCCGTCTCGGGGTGAGCAGTTCTTC
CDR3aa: CASSPILAGGPSRGEQFF

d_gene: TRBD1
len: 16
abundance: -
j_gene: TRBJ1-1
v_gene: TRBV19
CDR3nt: TGTGCCAGTAGAACGCCGCGGGACAGATGGAACACTGAAGCTTTCTTT
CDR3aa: CASRTPRDRWNTEAFF

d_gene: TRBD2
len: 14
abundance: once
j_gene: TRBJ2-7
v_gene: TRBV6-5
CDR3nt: TGTGCCAGCACAGACGGGGGGAGAGGAAGCGAGCAGTACTTC
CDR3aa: CASTDGGRGSEQYF

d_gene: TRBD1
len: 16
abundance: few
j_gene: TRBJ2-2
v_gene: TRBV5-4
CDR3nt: TGTGCCAGCAGCTTGGCCGGACAGGGAGGCACCGGGGAGCTGTTTTTT
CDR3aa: CASSLAGQGGTGELFF

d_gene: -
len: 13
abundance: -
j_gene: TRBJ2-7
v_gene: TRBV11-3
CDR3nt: TGTGCCAGCAGCTTGATCCCTTTTCACGAGCAGTACTTC
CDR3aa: CASSLIPFHEQYF

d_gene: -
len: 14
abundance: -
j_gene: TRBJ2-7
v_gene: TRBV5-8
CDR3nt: TGTGCCAGCAGTACGACAGGCGTATCCTACGAGCAGTACTTC
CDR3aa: CASSTTGVSYEQYF

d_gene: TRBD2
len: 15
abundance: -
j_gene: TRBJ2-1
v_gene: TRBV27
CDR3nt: TGTGCCAGCAATCATGGGACTAGCGGGAACAATGAGCAGTTCTTC
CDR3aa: CASNHGTSGNNEQFF

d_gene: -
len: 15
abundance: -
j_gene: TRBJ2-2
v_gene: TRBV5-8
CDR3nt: TGTGCCAGCAGCTTGGAGCAGGGCTACACCGGGGAGCTGTTTTTT
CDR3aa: CASSLEQGYTGELFF

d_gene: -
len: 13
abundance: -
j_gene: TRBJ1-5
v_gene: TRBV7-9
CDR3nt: TGTGCCACCGCAGGGTCGAGCAATCAGCCCCAGCATTTT
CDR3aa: CATAGSSNQPQHF

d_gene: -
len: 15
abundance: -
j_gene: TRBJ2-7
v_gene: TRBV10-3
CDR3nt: TGTGCCATCAGTGAGTCGAGTTATGTAGGGAACGAGCAGTACTTC
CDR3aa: CAISESSYVGNEQYF

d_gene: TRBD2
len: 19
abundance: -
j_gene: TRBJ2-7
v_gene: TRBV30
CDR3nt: TGTGCCTGGAGTCCTCAAAGGACTAGCGGGAGAATAAGGTCCTACGAGCAGTACTTC
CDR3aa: CAWSPQRTSGRIRSYEQYF

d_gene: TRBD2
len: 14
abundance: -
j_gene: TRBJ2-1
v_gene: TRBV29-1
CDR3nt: TGCAGCGTTGAGGGGCTAGCGGGGCACAATGAGCAGTTCTTC
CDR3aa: CSVEGLAGHNEQFF

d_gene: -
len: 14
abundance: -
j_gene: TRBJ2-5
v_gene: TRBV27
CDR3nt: TGTGCCAGCATCCTAGGGTGGGGAGGAAAGACCCAGTACTTC
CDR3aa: CASILGWGGKTQYF

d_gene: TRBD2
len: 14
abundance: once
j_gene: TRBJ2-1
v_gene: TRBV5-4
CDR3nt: TGTGCCAGCAGCTTGGGACTAGCGGTATCTGAGCAGTTCTTC
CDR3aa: CASSLGLAVSEQFF

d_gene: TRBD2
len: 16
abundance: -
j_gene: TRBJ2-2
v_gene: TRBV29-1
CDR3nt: TGCAGCGTTGAAGGAGGGGTGGCGGGGGGGACCGGGGAGCTGTTTTTT
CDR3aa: CSVEGGVAGGTGELFF

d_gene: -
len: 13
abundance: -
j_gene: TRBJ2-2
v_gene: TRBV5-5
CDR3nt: TGTGCCAGCAGCTTGGGCGGCGCCGGGGAGCTGTTTTTT
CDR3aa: CASSLGGAGELFF

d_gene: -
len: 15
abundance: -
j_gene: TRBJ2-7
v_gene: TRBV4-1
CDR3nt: TGCGCCAGCAGCCAAGGGACCGGCGGAGACTACGAGCAGTACTTC
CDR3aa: CASSQGTGGDYEQYF

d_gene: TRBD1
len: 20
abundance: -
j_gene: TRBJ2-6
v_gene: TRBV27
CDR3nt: TGTGCCAGCAGTTTAGGGGGTTGGGGGACAGCGGACTCTGGGGCCAACGTCCTGACTTTC
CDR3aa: CASSLGGWGTADSGANVLTF

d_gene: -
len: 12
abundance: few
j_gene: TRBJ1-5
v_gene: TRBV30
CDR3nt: TGTGCCTGGGGTACCTGGGGTCAGCCCCAGCATTTT
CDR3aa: CAWGTWGQPQHF

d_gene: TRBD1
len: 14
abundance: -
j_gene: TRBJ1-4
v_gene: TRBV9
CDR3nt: TGTGCCAGCAGCGAGACAGGGGATCGGGAAAAACTGTTTTTT
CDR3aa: CASSETGDREKLFF

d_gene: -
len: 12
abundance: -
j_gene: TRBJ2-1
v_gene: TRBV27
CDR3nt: TGTGCCAGCAGTCAAGGCTACAATGAGCAGTTCTTC
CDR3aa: CASSQGYNEQFF

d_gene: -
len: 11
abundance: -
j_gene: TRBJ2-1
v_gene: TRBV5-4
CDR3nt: TGTGCCAGCAGCACGAGTAGCGAGCAGTTCTTC
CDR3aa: CASSTSSEQFF

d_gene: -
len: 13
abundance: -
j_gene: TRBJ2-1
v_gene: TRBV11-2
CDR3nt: TGTGCCAGCAGCTTGGGACTTTACAATGAGCAGTTCTTC
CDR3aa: CASSLGLYNEQFF

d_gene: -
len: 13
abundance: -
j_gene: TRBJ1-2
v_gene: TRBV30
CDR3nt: TGTGCCTGGAGTGTACTTGAAGGGGGAGGCTACACCTTC
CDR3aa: CAWSVLEGGGYTF

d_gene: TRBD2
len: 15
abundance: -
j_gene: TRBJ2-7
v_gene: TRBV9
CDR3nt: TGTGCCAGCAGCGCTCGGGACTATCAGATTAACGAGCAGTACTTC
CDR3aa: CASSARDYQINEQYF

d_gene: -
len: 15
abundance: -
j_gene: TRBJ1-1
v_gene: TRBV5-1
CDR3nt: TGCGCCAGCAGCTTGGTATCCGGGTTCGGCACTGAAGCTTTCTTT
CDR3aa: CASSLVSGFGTEAFF

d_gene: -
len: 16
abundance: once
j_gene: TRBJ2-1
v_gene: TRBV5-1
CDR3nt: TGCGCCAGCAGCGAAGAAATCAGGGGAGTCTACAATGAGCAGTTCTTC
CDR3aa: CASSEEIRGVYNEQFF

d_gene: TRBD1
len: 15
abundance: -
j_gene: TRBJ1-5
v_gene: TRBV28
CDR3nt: TGTGCCAGCAGTTTGGGGCCAGGGGGCTCTCAGCCCCAGCATTTT
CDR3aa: CASSLGPGGSQPQHF

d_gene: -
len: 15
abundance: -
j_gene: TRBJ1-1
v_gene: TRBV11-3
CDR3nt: TGTGCCAGCAGCTTAGATGGGGGGCCAAACACTGAAGCTTTCTTT
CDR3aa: CASSLDGGPNTEAFF

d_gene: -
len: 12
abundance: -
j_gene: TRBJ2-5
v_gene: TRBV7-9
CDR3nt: TGTGCCTCCCTCGGGGGTCGAGAGACCCAGTACTTC
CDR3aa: CASLGGRETQYF

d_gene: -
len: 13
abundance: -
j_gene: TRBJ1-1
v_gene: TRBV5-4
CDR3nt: TGTGCCAGCAGCTTGGTCGCCCGGTCAGAAGCTTTCTTT
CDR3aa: CASSLVARSEAFF

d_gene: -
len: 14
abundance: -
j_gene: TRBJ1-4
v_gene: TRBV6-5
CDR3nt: TGTGCCAGCAGTTCGACAGGAGTAAATGAAAAACTGTTTTTT
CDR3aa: CASSSTGVNEKLFF

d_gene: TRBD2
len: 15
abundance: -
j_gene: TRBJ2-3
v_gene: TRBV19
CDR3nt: TGTGCCAGTAGCCCCGGGGGAGGGCGCACAGATACGCAGTATTTT
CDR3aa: CASSPGGGRTDTQYF

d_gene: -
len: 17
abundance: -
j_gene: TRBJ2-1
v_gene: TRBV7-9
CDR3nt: TGTGCCAGCAGCCCCCAAATCACCCGGCGGGGCTACAATGAGCAGTTCTTC
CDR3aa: CASSPQITRRGYNEQFF

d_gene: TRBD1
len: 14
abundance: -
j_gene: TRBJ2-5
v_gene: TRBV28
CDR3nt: TGTGCCAGCAGTCCCGGGACAGGGGCAGAGACCCAGTACTTC
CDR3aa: CASSPGTGAETQYF

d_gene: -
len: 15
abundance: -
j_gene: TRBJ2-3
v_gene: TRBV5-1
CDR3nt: TGCGCCAGCAGCTCTCAGCGGGTCATCACAGATACGCAGTATTTT
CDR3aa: CASSSQRVITDTQYF

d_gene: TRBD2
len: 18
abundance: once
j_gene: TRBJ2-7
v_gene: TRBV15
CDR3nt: TGTGCCACCAGAGATGGGACTAGCGGCAAAATAAGCTCCTACGAGCAGTACTTC
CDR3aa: CATRDGTSGKISSYEQYF

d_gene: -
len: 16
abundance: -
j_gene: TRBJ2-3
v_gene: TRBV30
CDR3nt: TGTGCCTGGAGCCCTGCAACCATAAACCGCACAGATACGCAGTATTTT
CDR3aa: CAWSPATINRTDTQYF

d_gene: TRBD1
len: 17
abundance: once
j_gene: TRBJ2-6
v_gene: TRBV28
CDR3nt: TGTGCCAGCAGAGACAGGGGAACTCAATCTGGGGCCAACGTCCTGACTTTC
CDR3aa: CASRDRGTQSGANVLTF

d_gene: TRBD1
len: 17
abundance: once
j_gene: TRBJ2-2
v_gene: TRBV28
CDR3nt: TGTGCCAGCAGTTTGGGACAGGGGGCCACCAACACCGGGGAGCTGTTTTTT
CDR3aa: CASSLGQGATNTGELFF

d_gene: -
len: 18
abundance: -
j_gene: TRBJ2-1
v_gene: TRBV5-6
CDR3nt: TGTGCCAGCAGCTTAACGACGGTCGCGGCTCTTCTGATACAAGAGCAGTTCTTC
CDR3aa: CASSLTTVAALLIQEQFF

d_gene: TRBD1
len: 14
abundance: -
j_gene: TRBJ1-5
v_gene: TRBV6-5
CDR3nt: TGTGCCAGCAGACCGGGACAGGGTTACCAGCCCCAGCATTTT
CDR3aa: CASRPGQGYQPQHF

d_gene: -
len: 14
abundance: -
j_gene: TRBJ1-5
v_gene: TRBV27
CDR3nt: TGTGCCAGCAGTCCTACGGGGAGCAATCAGCCCCAGCATTTT
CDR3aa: CASSPTGSNQPQHF

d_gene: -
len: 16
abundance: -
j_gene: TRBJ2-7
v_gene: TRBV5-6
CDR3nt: TGTGCCAGCAGCCCCCTCGGGGACAGCGGGTCGTACGAGCAGTACTTC
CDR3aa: CASSPLGDSGSYEQYF

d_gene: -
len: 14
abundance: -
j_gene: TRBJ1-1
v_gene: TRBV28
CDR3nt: TGTGCCAGCGTCCGGGGCTTTATGAACACTGAAGCTTTCTTT
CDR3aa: CASVRGFMNTEAFF

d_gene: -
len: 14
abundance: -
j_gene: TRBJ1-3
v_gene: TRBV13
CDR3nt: TGTGCCAGCAGCTTAATAGGATTTGGAAACACCATATATTTT
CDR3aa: CASSLIGFGNTIYF

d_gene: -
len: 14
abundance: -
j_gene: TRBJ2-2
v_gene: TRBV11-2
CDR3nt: TGTGCCAGCAGCTACACAGGGACAACCGGGGAGCTGTTTTTT
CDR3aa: CASSYTGTTGELFF

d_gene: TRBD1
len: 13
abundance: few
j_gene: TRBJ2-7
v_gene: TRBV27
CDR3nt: TGTGCCAGCACCCCCAGGACAGGGGCCGAGCAGTACTTC
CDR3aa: CASTPRTGAEQYF

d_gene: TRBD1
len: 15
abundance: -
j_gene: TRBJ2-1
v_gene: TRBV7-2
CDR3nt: TGTGCCAGCAGCTCGGGACAGGGATGGTTAGATGAGCAGTTCTTC
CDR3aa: CASSSGQGWLDEQFF

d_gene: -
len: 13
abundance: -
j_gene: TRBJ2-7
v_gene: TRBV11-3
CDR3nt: TGTGCCAGCAGCTTAGGGGGATATGACGAGCAGTACTTC
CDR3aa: CASSLGGYDEQYF

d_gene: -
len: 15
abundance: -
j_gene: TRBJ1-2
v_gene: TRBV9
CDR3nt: TGTGCCAGCAGCGTAGGAGTGGGGGTAGAAAAGGGCTACACCTTC
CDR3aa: CASSVGVGVEKGYTF

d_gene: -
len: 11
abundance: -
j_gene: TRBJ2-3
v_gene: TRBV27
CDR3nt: TGTGCCAGCAGTCGCGGAGATACGCAGTATTTT
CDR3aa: CASSRGDTQYF

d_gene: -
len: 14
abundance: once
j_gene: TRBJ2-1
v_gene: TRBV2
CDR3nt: TGTGCCAGCAGTGATCCTTTACTAGGGGATGAGCAGTTCTTC
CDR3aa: CASSDPLLGDEQFF